This is a list of T cell receptor beta chains from one sample in a study of blood T cells in healthy people across ages. TCRdb itself ran the 5' RACE reads through MiXCR, one entry per CDR3 protein. Of 850,000 to 1,300,000 distinct CDR3 sequences listed, 40% to 55% are singletons. The sequenced material came from blood. The receptor set was obtained from an older woman in good health. The CDR3 runs from the conserved cysteine through the conserved F or W. Each record gives: D gene, clone size, J gene, V gene, CDR3 protein, CDR3 DNA. D genes are given only for firm matches. The size of a clone is reported for some rows only, either as once, few or many, or as a class for expanded clones.

D: TRBD1
size: .
J: TRBJ1-1
V: TRBV19
CDR3: CASSPDRDTEAFF
DNA: TGTGCCAGTAGCCCCGACAGGGACACTGAAGCTTTCTTT

D: .
size: few
J: TRBJ2-6
V: TRBV15
CDR3: CATSRDSWSGANVLTF
DNA: TGTGCCACCAGCAGAGATAGTTGGTCTGGGGCCAACGTCCTGACTTTC

D: .
size: few
J: TRBJ1-5
V: TRBV9
CDR3: CASSVEGTPNQPQHF
DNA: TGTGCCAGCAGCGTAGAAGGGACACCTAATCAGCCCCAGCATTTT

D: TRBD1
size: .
J: TRBJ1-5
V: TRBV10-3
CDR3: CAISEFGGGRQLQHF
DNA: TGTGCCATCAGTGAGTTTGGAGGGGGCCGTCAGCTCCAGCATTTT

D: .
size: few
J: TRBJ2-1
V: TRBV20-1
CDR3: CSAGSYNEQFF
DNA: TGCAGTGCTGGTTCCTACAATGAGCAGTTCTTC

D: .
size: few
J: TRBJ2-6
V: TRBV28
CDR3: CASSSVNREALFGGANVLTF
DNA: TGTGCCAGCAGTTCGGTCAACAGGGAGGCTTTATTCGGGGGGGCCAACGTCCTGACTTTC

D: .
size: .
J: TRBJ2-1
V: TRBV29-1
CDR3: CSVPKLGAGSNEQFF
DNA: TGCAGCGTTCCGAAACTTGGTGCCGGGTCCAATGAGCAGTTCTTC

D: .
size: .
J: TRBJ1-1
V: TRBV5-1
CDR3: CASSLQLNTEAFF
DNA: TGCGCCAGCAGCTTGCAGCTAAACACTGAAGCTTTCTTT

D: .
size: few
J: TRBJ1-5
V: TRBV10-3
CDR3: CAISPRQGLGQPQHF
DNA: TGTGCCATCAGCCCCCGGCAGGGGTTGGGTCAGCCCCAGCATTTT

D: .
size: few
J: TRBJ1-6
V: TRBV2
CDR3: CARGTSSYNSPLHF
DNA: TGTGCCAGGGGGACTAGCTCCTATAATTCACCCCTCCACTTT

D: .
size: .
J: TRBJ2-1
V: TRBV30
CDR3: CAWSKFSGPTYNEQFF
DNA: TGTGCCTGGAGTAAATTTAGCGGCCCGACCTACAATGAGCAGTTCTTC

D: TRBD2
size: few
J: TRBJ2-3
V: TRBV6-1
CDR3: CASSRTSGRDTQYF
DNA: TGTGCCAGCAGCCGGACTAGCGGGAGAGATACGCAGTATTTT

D: TRBD2
size: .
J: TRBJ2-3
V: TRBV3-1
CDR3: CASSQGSGATQYF
DNA: TGTGCCAGCAGCCAAGGAAGCGGGGCAACGCAGTATTTT

D: .
size: .
J: TRBJ2-5
V: TRBV7-9
CDR3: CASSLAGFYRVETQYF
DNA: TGTGCCAGCAGCTTAGCCGGTTTTTACAGGGTGGAGACCCAGTACTTC

D: .
size: .
J: TRBJ2-5
V: TRBV11-3
CDR3: CASSLDSGRQETQYF
DNA: TGTGCCAGCAGCTTAGATTCCGGCCGTCAAGAGACCCAGTACTTC

D: .
size: .
J: TRBJ2-5
V: TRBV5-1
CDR3: CASSPEGRREGTQYF
DNA: TGCGCCAGCAGCCCGGAAGGACGGCGAGAAGGGACCCAGTACTTC

D: .
size: few
J: TRBJ2-1
V: TRBV3-1
CDR3: CASSQVSGNNEQFF
DNA: TGTGCCAGCAGCCAAGTTTCAGGGAACAATGAGCAGTTCTTC

D: .
size: .
J: TRBJ2-7
V: TRBV6-5
CDR3: CASSLRIGPPGYEQYF
DNA: TGTGCCAGCAGTCTACGGATCGGACCTCCTGGCTACGAGCAGTACTTC

D: .
size: few
J: TRBJ1-5
V: TRBV3-1
CDR3: CASSQGRAGQPQHF
DNA: TGTGCCAGCAGCCAAGGGCGGGCTGGGCAGCCCCAGCATTTT

D: TRBD2
size: .
J: TRBJ2-7
V: TRBV12-3/TRBV12-4
CDR3: CASSITSGNSYEQYF
DNA: TGTGCCAGCAGTATTACTAGCGGGAACTCCTACGAGCAGTACTTC

D: TRBD1
size: .
J: TRBJ1-2
V: TRBV27
CDR3: CATRQGPYGYTF
DNA: TGTGCCACCCGACAGGGCCCCTATGGCTACACCTTC

D: .
size: .
J: TRBJ2-3
V: TRBV7-8
CDR3: CASSSKWRPSTDTQYF
DNA: TGTGCCAGCAGCTCAAAGTGGAGGCCTAGCACAGATACGCAGTATTTT

D: TRBD1
size: .
J: TRBJ2-5
V: TRBV27
CDR3: CASHSGGEQYF
DNA: TGTGCCAGCCACTCAGGGGGTGAGCAGTACTTC

D: .
size: .
J: TRBJ2-1
V: TRBV7-2
CDR3: CASRFRGGSCNEQFF
DNA: TGTGCCAGCAGGTTCAGGGGAGGATCCTGCAATGAGCAGTTCTTC

D: .
size: .
J: TRBJ1-2
V: TRBV6-6
CDR3: CASSATGGSYTF
DNA: TGTGCCAGCAGCGCGACGGGGGGAAGCTACACCTTC

D: .
size: .
J: TRBJ2-1
V: TRBV20-1
CDR3: CSAFTGDNVSYNEQFF
DNA: TGCAGTGCTTTTACCGGGGATAACGTTTCCTACAATGAGCAGTTCTTC

D: .
size: few
J: TRBJ2-2
V: TRBV3-1
CDR3: CASAPYGSNTGELFF
DNA: TGTGCCAGCGCCCCCTACGGTAGTAACACCGGGGAGCTGTTTTTT

D: .
size: .
J: TRBJ1-2
V: TRBV7-9
CDR3: CASSAEPGVGYTF
DNA: TGTGCCAGCAGCGCAGAACCGGGGGTAGGCTACACCTTC

D: .
size: .
J: TRBJ1-2
V: TRBV6-5
CDR3: CASSRPLGRGYTF
DNA: TGTGCCAGCAGCCGCCCATTGGGGCGCGGCTACACCTTC